Listed below are T cell receptor beta chains from one sample, sequenced in a study of CD8+ T cells in alopecia areata. TCRdb keeps only in-frame clones here, not all; method: immunoSEQ multiplex PCR. This sample has a few hundred thousand clones, with over 45% found just once. The sample was CD4+ T cells sorted from blood, taken at approximately week 52, from a patient treated with tofacitinib. Receptors originate from a human donor with alopecia areata. Each CDR3 is given with its conserved first and last residue. Each record gives: D gene, V gene, J gene, clone size, CDR3 DNA, CDR3 protein. The D gene is left open where the match is weak. Some rows have no size entry. The others give once, few or many, or a class for an expanded clone.

NA	TRBV29-1	TRBJ2-7	NA	TGCAGCGCCTGGGACTACGAGCAGTACTTC	CSAWDYEQYF
NA	TRBV10-2	TRBJ2-7	few	TGCGCCAGCAGTGAAGGGGGCTACGAGCAGTACTTC	CASSEGGYEQYF
TRBD2	TRBV9	TRBJ2-5	NA	TGTGCCAGCAGCGGGAGCGGGGGCCAAGAGACCCAGTACTTC	CASSGSGGQETQYF
TRBD1	TRBV18	TRBJ1-2	NA	TGTGCCAGCTCAACCTATCAGACAGGGGCTTATGGCTACACCTTC	CASSTYQTGAYGYTF
NA	TRBV11-1	TRBJ2-3	NA	TGTGCCAGCAGCCCGGGGACACCAGATACGCAGTATTTT	CASSPGTPDTQYF
NA	TRBV5-4	TRBJ2-7	NA	TGTGCCAGCAGGTTTGGTCTCTACCAGGATTACGAGCAGTACTTC	CASRFGLYQDYEQYF
NA	TRBV5-1	TRBJ2-7	NA	TGCGCCAGCAGCACCGGACAGTTCTTCGACGAGCAGTACTTC	CASSTGQFFDEQYF
TRBD1	TRBV9	TRBJ2-1	NA	TGTGCCAGCAGCCTCCGGGACAGGTCTATTTACAATGAGCAGTTCTTC	CASSLRDRSIYNEQFF
TRBD1	TRBV5-4	TRBJ1-6	NA	TGTGCCAGCAGCTCTGGACAGGGCCTTAATTCACCCCTCCACTTT	CASSSGQGLNSPLHF
TRBD1	TRBV23-1	TRBJ1-3	few	TGCGCCAGCAATTCCTACAGGGGTTCTGGAAACACCATATATTTT	CASNSYRGSGNTIYF
TRBD1	TRBV13	TRBJ1-2	few	TGTGCCAGCAGCTTAGGGCAGGGGGCGCGCGGCTACACCTTC	CASSLGQGARGYTF
NA	TRBV7-9	TRBJ2-5	NA	TGTGCCAGCAGCTCCCCCGCCGCTCAAGAGACCCAGTACTTC	CASSSPAAQETQYF
TRBD2	TRBV7-2	TRBJ2-3	NA	TGTGCCAGCAGCTTGGGACTAGCTTACACAGATACGCAGTATTTT	CASSLGLAYTDTQYF
NA	TRBV7-9	TRBJ2-7	NA	TGTGCCAGTGGGGACGGTTCCTACGAGCAGTACTTC	CASGDGSYEQYF
NA	TRBV30	TRBJ1-6	few	TGTGCCTGGAGTTTATTGCAGGGGAGTATGGCCCTCCACTTT	CAWSLLQGSMALHF
NA	TRBV7-9	TRBJ2-7	NA	TGTGCCAGCAGCTCGTTCTACGAGCAGTACTTC	CASSSFYEQYF
NA	TRBV6-1	TRBJ1-1	NA	TGTGCCACTGACGTCGGGGGGCCGACTGAAGCTTTCTTT	CATDVGGPTEAFF
NA	TRBV5-6	TRBJ2-1	NA	TGTGCCAGCAGCTTAATAGGCAATGAGCAGTTCTTC	CASSLIGNEQFF